The 21 T cell receptor beta chains in this list originate from one sample, sequenced in a study of cytotoxic CD8 clonotypes in ibrutinib-treated CLL. Sequencing was performed with immunoSEQ multiplex PCR; in TCRdb, only in-frame clones are kept and a portion is missing. The table has about 200,000 clones, approximately 70% seen once; the top ten hold approximately 5.9%. Source: PBMCs, taken after 12 months of ibrutinib treatment. These receptor sequences come from a human donor with chronic lymphocytic leukemia.

The J gene is TRBJ1-1, the V gene TRBV9; 8 bases are a match to TRBD1. The CDR3 contains 16 residues. Trimming cost V 0 bases and J 7 bases; bases outside gene matches: 11. Germline lookup yields CDR1 SGDLS and CDR2 YYNGEE. DNA for the CDR3: TGTGCCAGCAGCGTAGACCCCGGGACAGGACGTAGTGAAGCTTTCTTT. This translates into CASSVDPGTGRSEAFF.

The V call is TRBV7-9, the J call TRBJ2-1; D unresolved. This CDR3 spans 13 amino acids. Germline lookup yields CDR1 SEHNR and CDR2 FQNEAQ (reference sequence). Trimming took 4 bases from V and 10 from J, leaving 14 bases between them. Written as DNA, the CDR3 is TGTGCCAGCAGCTCAACAACGGTTGGGGAGCAGTTCTTC. Its protein product is CASSSTTVGEQFF.

This sequence joins TRBV29-1 and TRBJ1-1, with 7 nucleotides matching TRBD1. The CDR3 covers 14 residues. Unmatched junction bases numbered 9, after V lost 8 bases and J lost 0 bases. CDR1 and CDR2 (germline): SQVTM, ANQGSEA. CDR3 coding DNA: TGCAGCACCCGGACAGGAACCGTGAACACTGAAGCTTTCTTT. Translating gives CSTRTGTVNTEAFF.

This clone has only a few counts. The V call is TRBV29-1, the J call TRBJ2-2; 7 positions agree with TRBD1. V shed 3 bases, J shed 6 bases, and the junction held 7 bases outside the gene matches. This CDR3 has 14 amino acids. Germline V lookup: CDR1 SQVTM, CDR2 ANQGSEA. CDR3 nucleotide sequence: TGCAGCGTTGACGTGACAGGGTCTGCCGGGGAGCTGTTTTTT. Its protein product is CSVDVTGSAGELFF.

The V call is TRBV7-8, the J call TRBJ1-6, with TRBD1 as a possible D gene (5 bases). There are 15 residues in the CDR3. CDR1 SGHVS and CDR2 FQNEAQ come from the germline V gene. V was cut by 3 bases and J by 10 bases, with 16 bases left in between. This chain's CDR3 is CASSFPEYGGSPLHF. Written as DNA, the CDR3 is TGTGCCAGCAGCTTCCCTGAGTACGGGGGATCACCCCTCCACTTT.

The chain has TRBV7-2 and TRBJ1-1; no definite D call. V was pared by 5 bases and J by 1 base, with 11 bases between. The CDR3 runs to 14 residues. CDR1 and CDR2 (germline): SGHTA, FQGNSA. CDR3 bases: TGTGCCAGCAGCGCCGGACGGGGGAACACTGAAGCTTTCTTT. Translating it yields CASSAGRGNTEAFF.

The V gene is TRBV9, the J gene TRBJ2-2; D is perhaps TRBD2 (6 bases). Germline values: CDR1 SGDLS, CDR2 YYNGEE. V gave up 4 bases and J gave up 5 bases, with 9 bases separating them. The CDR3 totals 13 residues. The CDR3 loop reads CASSRGETGELFF. CDR3 sequence (DNA): TGTGCCAGCAGCCGCGGGGAGACCGGGGAGCTGTTTTTT.

This clone was seen only a few times. The V call is TRBV28, the J call TRBJ1-2, with 8 positions matching TRBD1. The CDR3 sequence is 14 residues long. Germline lookup yields CDR1 MDHEN and CDR2 SYDVKM. Losses at the gene ends were 6 bases for V and 9 bases for J; bases not matched to a gene: 12. Here the CDR3 reads CASRGAGGETSYTF. The CDR3 nucleotides read TGTGCCAGCAGGGGGGCAGGGGGCGAGACGAGCTACACCTTC.

This clone was seen a few times. The chain employs TRBV30 and TRBJ2-1; D call uncertain. This CDR3 has 13 amino acids. Germline V gene sequence: CDR1 GTSNPN, CDR2 SVGIG (reference sequence). V gave up 7 bases and J gave up 8 bases, with 18 bases separating them. CDR3 bases: TGTGCCTACCTAGGGCCGCCCCGGGATGAGCAGTTCTTC. Amino acids: CAYLGPPRDEQFF.

V usage is TRBV4-1 and J usage is TRBJ1-3; D remains unclear. CDR1 and CDR2 from the germline V gene are MGHRA and YSYEKL. V lost 1 base, J lost 3 bases, and 7 bases lay in between. The CDR3 extends over 14 amino acids. CDR3 DNA: TGCGCCAGCAGCCAAGGGGAGAATGGAAACACCATATATTTT. Translation gives CASSQGENGNTIYF.

This clone was counted a single time. The junction differs from germline at one of its ends, possibly a read error. The chain employs TRBV7-2 and TRBJ2-5; TRBD2 might be the D (6 bases). This CDR3 has 14 residues. Germline V gives CDR1 SGHTA, CDR2 FQGNSA. The CDR3 loop reads CASSPRLVQETQYF. The DNA for the CDR3 is TGCGCCAGCAGCCCCCGACTAGTCCAAGAGACCCAGTACTTC.

This rearrangement joins TRBV7-2 to TRBJ1-5, with D possibly TRBD1 on 5 matching bases. The length of the CDR3 is 15 residues. CDR1 and CDR2 from the germline V gene are SGHTA and FQGNSA. V was cut by 8 bases and J by 4 bases, with 18 bases left in between. The DNA of the CDR3 is TGTGCCAGCGGCGTGCGGTTCGGGGCTAATCAGCCCCAGCATTTT. Its translation: CASGVRFGANQPQHF.

The V gene is TRBV10-3, the J gene TRBJ1-5; D gene uncertain. This CDR3 is built from 19 residues. The V end was cut by 4 bases, the J end by 6 bases, with 28 bases between. Germline lookup yields CDR1 ENHRY and CDR2 SYGVKD. Written as DNA, the CDR3 is TGTGCCATCAGTGCTTCGGGCTCACTCGGTTTGGGAGGGATTCAGCCCCAGCATTTT. Translating gives CAISASGSLGLGGIQPQHF.

The chain combines TRBV6-5 with TRBJ1-5; D gene unclear. The CDR3 loop spans 14 amino acids. CDR1 MNHEY and CDR2 SVGAGI come from the germline V gene. Trimming shortened V by 2 bases and J by 4 bases, and 9 bases separated the two germline ends. The DNA of the CDR3 is TGTGCCAGCAGTTACCGTCCCTGGAATCAGCCCCAGCATTTT. This translates into CASSYRPWNQPQHF.

The chain has TRBV7-2 and TRBJ1-6; no reliable D call. The CDR3 loop spans 13 amino acids. The V gene lost 3 bases and the J gene lost 3 bases, with 3 bases spanning the gap. Germline V gene sequence: CDR1 SGHTA, CDR2 FQGNSA. The CDR3: CASSFLYNSPLHF. DNA of the CDR3: TGTGCCAGCAGCTTCCTCTATAATTCACCCCTCCACTTT.

The chain is built from TRBV9 and TRBJ1-2, with a possible D match to TRBD1 (6 bases). From germline, CDR1 is SGDLS and CDR2 YYNGEE. The ends were cut back, 3 bases at V and 3 bases at J, with 12 bases in the middle. The CDR3 contains 14 residues. The CDR3 nucleotides read TGTGCCAGCAGCGCCTCACAGGGATACTATGGCTACACCTTC. Protein product: CASSASQGYYGYTF.

The chain joins TRBV7-2 to TRBJ2-4; a possible D gene is TRBD2 (6 bases). The V end lost 1 base, the J end lost 7 bases, and 8 bases lay between the germline ends. The length of the CDR3 is 13 residues. Germline-derived CDR1 and CDR2 are SGHTA and FQGNSA. CDR3 bases: TGTGCCAGCAGCTTAGGGGGACTGAACATTCAGTACTTC. It encodes CASSLGGLNIQYF.

This rearrangement joins TRBV30 to TRBJ1-1, with D unclear. V lost 4 bases and J lost 5, with 14 bases in between. This CDR3 contains 13 residues. Germline V gene sequence: CDR1 GTSNPN, CDR2 SVGIG (reference sequence). CDR3 protein: CAWNRGRGTEAFF. The CDR3 DNA reads as TGTGCCTGGAATCGGGGAAGAGGGACTGAAGCTTTCTTT.

This chain links TRBV29-1 with TRBJ2-5; D gene unclear. This CDR3 comprises 13 residues. From germline, CDR1 is SQVTM and CDR2 ANQGSEA. The ends were cut back, 3 bases at V and 5 bases at J, with 13 bases in the middle. The CDR3 coding sequence is TGCAGCGTTGAGGCCAATGGTCGGGAGACCCAGTACTTC. Its translation: CSVEANGRETQYF.

This clone was picked up a small number of times. The V and J genes are TRBV20-1 and TRBJ1-2; D remains unclear. CDR3 length equals 11 residues. Trimming pared 3 bases from V and 4 bases from J, leaving 6 bases between. From germline, CDR1 is DFQATT and CDR2 SNEGSKA (reference sequence). In nucleotides, the CDR3 is TGCAGTGCTAGTCGGTCCTATGGCTACACCTTC. Translation: CSASRSYGYTF.

The gene calls are TRBV28 and TRBJ1-2, with D maybe TRBD1 (6 bases). V lost 6 bases and J lost 6, with 14 bases in between. Germline V gene data show CDR1 as MDHEN and CDR2 as SYDVKM. This CDR3 spans 13 amino acids. CDR3 in amino acids: CASRTMTGNGYTF. The CDR3 bases are TGTGCCAGCAGGACCATGACAGGAAATGGCTACACCTTC.